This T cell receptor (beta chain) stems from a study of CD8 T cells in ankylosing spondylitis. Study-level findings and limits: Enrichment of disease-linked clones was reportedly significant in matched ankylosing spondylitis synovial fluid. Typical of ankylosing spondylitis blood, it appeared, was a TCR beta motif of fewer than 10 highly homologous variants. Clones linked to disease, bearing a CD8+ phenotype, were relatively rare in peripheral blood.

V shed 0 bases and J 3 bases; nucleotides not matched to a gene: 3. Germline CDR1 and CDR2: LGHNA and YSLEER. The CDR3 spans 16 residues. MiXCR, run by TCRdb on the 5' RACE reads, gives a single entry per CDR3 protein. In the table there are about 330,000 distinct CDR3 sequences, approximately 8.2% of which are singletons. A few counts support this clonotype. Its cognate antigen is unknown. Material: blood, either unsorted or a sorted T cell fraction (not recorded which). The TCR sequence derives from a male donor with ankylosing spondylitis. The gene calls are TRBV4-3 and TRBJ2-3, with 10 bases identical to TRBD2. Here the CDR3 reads CASSQDASGRTDTQYF. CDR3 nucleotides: TGCGCCAGCAGCCAAGATGCTAGCGGGAGAACAGATACGCAGTATTTT.